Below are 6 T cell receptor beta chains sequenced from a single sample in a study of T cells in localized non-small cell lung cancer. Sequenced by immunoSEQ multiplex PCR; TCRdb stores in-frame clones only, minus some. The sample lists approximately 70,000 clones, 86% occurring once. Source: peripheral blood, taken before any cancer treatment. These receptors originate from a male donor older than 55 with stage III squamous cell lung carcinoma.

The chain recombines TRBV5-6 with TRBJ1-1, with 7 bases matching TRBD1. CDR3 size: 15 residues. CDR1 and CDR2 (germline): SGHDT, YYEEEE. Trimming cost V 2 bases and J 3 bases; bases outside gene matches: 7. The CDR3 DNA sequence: TGTGCCAGCAGCTTTGTGACAGGGTGGGACACTGAAGCTTTCTTT. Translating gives CASSFVTGWDTEAFF.

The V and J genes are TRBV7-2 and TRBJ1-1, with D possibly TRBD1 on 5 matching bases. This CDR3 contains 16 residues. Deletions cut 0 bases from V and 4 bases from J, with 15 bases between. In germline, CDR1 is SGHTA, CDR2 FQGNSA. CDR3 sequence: CASSLAFGGRGTEAFF. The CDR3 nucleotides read TGTGCCAGCAGCTTAGCGTTCGGGGGAAGGGGCACTGAAGCTTTCTTT.

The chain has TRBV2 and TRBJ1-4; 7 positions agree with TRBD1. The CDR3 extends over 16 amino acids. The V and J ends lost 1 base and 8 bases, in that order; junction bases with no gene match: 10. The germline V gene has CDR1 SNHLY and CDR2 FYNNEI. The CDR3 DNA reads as TGTGCCAGCAGTGAAGTGATGGGACAGAGGGGGGAAAAACTGTTTTTT. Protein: CASSEVMGQRGEKLFF. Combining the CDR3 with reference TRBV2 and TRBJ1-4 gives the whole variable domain EPEVTQTPSHQVTQMGQEVILRCVPISNHLYFYWYRQILGQKVEFLVSFYNNEISEKSEIFDDQFSVERPDGSNFTLKIRSTKLEDSAMYFCASSEVMGQRGEKLFFGSGTQLSVL.

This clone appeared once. As DNA, the CDR3 is TGCGCCAGCAGCTTGTTCCTAGCTGAATCAGATACGCAGTATTTT. Protein sequence: CASSLFLAESDTQYF. The chain combines TRBV5-1 with TRBJ2-3; D might be TRBD2 (5 bases). Trimming left V 1 base short and J 4 bases short, with 13 bases between. Germline-derived CDR1 and CDR2 are SGHRS and YFSETQ. This CDR3 has 15 residues.

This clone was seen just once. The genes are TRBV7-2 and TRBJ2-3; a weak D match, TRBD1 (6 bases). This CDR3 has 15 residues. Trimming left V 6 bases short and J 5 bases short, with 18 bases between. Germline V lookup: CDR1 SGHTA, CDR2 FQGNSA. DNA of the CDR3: TGTGCCAGCAGTCCGCCAGGGGTTTCGGGAGATACGCAGTATTTT. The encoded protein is CASSPPGVSGDTQYF.

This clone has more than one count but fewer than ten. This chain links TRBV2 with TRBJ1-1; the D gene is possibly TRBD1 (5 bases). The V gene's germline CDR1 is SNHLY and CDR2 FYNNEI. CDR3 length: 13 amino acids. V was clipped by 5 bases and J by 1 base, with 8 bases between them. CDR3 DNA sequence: TGTGCCAGCAGTCGGGACGAGAACACTGAAGCTTTCTTT. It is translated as CASSRDENTEAFF.